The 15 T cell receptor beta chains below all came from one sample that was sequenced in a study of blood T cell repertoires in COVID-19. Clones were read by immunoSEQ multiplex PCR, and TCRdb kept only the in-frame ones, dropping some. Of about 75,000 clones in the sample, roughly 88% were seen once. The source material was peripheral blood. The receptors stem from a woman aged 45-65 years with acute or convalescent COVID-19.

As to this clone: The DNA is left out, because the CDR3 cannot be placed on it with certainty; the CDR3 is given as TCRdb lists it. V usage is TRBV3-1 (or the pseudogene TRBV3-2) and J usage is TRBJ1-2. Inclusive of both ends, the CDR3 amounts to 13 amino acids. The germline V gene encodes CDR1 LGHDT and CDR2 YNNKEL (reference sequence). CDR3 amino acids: CASSPRAFGEGTF.

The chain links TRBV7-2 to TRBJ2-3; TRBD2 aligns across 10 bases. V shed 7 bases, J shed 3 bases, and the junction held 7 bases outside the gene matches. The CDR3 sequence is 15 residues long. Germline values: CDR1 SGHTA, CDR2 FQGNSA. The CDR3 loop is CASTERGGRTDTQYF. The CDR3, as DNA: TGTGCCAGCACCGAGCGGGGGGGTAGGACAGATACGCAGTATTTT.

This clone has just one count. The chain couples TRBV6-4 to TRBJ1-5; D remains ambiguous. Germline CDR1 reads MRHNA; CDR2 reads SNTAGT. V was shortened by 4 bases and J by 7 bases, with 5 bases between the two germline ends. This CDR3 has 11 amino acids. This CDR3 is CASSARQPQHF. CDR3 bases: TGTGCCAGCAGTGCCAGACAGCCCCAGCATTTT.

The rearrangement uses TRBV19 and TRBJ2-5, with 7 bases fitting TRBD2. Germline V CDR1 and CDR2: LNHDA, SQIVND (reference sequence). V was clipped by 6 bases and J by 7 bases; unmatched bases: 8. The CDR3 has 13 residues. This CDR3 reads CASRRTSDGTQYF. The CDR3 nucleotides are TGTGCCAGTAGGAGGACTAGTGATGGGACCCAGTACTTC.

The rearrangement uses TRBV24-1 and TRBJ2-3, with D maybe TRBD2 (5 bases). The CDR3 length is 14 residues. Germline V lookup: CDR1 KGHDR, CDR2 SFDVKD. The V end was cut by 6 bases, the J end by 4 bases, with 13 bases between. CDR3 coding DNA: TGTGCCACCAGTTCAGCGGTCGTCGCAGATACGCAGTATTTT. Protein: CATSSAVVADTQYF.

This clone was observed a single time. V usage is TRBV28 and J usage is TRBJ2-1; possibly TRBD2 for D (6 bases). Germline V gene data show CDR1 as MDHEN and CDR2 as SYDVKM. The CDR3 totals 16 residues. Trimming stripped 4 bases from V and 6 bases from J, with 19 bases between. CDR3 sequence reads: CASSSHDGSQGNEQFF. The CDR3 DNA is TGTGCCAGCAGTTCCCACGACGGGAGCCAGGGCAATGAGCAGTTCTTC.

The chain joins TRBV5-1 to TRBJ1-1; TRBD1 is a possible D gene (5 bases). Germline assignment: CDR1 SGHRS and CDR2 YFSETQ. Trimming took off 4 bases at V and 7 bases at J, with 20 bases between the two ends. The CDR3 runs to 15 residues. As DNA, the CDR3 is TGCGCCAGCAGCGCCAGTGGGGGGACTGCCTTTGAAGCTTTCTTT. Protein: CASSASGGTAFEAFF.

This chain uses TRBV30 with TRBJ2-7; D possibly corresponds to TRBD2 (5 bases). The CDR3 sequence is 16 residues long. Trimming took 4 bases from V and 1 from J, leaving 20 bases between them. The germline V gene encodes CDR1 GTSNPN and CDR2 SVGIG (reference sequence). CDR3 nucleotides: TGTGCCTGGACCCCGGGGATCCTACGAGAATCCTACGAGCAGTACTTC. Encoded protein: CAWTPGILRESYEQYF.

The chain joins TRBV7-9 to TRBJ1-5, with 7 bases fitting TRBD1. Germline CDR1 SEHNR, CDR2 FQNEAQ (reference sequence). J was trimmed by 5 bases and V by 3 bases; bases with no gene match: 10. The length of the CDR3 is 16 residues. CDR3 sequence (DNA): TGTGCCAGCAGCTTTTATTTCGGGACAGAAGATCAGCCCCAGCATTTT. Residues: CASSFYFGTEDQPQHF.

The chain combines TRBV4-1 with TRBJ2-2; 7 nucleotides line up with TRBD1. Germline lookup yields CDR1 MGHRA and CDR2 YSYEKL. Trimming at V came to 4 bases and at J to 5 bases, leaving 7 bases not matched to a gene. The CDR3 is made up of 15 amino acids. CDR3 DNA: TGCGCCAGCAGCCGACTACAGGGGTCGACCGGGGAGCTGTTTTTT. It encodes CASSRLQGSTGELFF.

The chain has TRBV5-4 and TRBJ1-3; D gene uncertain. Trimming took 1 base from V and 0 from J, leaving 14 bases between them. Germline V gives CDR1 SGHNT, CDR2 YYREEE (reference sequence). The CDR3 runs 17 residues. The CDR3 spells CASSLIEGKGSGNTIYF. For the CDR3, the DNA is TGTGCCAGCAGCTTGATTGAGGGCAAAGGCTCTGGAAACACCATATATTTT.

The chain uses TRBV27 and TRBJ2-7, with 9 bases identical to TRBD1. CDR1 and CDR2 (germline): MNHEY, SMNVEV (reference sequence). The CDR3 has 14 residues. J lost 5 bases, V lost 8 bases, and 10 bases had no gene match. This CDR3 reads CASCNPGQGNEQYF. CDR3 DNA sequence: TGTGCCAGCTGCAACCCGGGACAGGGTAACGAGCAGTACTTC.

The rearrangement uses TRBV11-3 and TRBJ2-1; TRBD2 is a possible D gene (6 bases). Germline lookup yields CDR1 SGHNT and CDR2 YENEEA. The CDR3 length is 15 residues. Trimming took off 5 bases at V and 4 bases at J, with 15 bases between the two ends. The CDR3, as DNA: TGTGCCAGCAGCCAGAACGCGGGGAGTTACAATGAGCAGTTCTTC. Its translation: CASSQNAGSYNEQFF.

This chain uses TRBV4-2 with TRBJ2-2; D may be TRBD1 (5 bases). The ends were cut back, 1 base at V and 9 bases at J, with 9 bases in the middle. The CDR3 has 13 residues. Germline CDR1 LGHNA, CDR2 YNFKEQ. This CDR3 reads CASSQVQGWELFF. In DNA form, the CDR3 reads TGTGCCAGCAGCCAAGTCCAGGGCTGGGAGCTGTTTTTT.

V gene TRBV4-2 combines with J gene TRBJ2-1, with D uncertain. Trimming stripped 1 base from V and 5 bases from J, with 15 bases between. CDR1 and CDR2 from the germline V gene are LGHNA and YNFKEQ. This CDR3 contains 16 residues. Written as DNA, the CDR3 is TGTGCCAGCAGCCAAGGGTCCTCGACTGCCAACAATGAGCAGTTCTTC. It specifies CASSQGSSTANNEQFF.